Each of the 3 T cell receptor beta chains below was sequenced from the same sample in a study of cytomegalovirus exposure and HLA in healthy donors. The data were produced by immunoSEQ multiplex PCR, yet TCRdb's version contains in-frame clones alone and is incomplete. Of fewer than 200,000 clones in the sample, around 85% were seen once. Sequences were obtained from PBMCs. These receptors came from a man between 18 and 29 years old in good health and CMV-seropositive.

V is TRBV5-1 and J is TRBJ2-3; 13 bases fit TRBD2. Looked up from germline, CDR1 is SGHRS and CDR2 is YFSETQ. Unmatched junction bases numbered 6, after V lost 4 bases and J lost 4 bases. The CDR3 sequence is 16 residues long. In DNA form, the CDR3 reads TGCGCCAGCAGCCTGACTAGCGGGAGGCGGGCAGATACGCAGTATTTT. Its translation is CASSLTSGRRADTQYF.

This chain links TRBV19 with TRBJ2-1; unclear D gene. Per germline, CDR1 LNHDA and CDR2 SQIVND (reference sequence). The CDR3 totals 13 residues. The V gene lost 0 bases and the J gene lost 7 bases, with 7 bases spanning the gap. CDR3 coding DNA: TGTGCCAGTAGTATAGATCTGTCTAATGAGCAGTTCTTC. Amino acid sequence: CASSIDLSNEQFF.

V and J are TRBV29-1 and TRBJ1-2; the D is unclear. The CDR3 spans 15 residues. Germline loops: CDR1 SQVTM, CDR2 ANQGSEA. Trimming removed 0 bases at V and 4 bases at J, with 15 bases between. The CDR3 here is CSVEDQASFSYGYTF. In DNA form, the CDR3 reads TGCAGCGTTGAAGATCAGGCCAGTTTTTCCTATGGCTACACCTTC.